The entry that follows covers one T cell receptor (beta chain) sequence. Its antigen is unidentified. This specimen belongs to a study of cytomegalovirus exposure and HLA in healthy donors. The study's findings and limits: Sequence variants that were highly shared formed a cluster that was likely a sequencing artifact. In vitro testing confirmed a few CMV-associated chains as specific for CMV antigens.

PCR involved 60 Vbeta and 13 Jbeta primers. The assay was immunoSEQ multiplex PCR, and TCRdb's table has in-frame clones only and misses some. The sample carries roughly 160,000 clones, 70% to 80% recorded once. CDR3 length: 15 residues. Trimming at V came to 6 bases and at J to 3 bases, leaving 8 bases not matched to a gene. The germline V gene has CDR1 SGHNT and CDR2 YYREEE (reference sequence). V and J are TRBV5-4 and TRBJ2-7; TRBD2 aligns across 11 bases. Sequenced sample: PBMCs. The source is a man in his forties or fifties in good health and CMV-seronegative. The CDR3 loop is CASTRGGLADYEQYF. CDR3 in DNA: TGTGCCAGCACCCGGGGGGGACTAGCGGACTACGAGCAGTACTTC.